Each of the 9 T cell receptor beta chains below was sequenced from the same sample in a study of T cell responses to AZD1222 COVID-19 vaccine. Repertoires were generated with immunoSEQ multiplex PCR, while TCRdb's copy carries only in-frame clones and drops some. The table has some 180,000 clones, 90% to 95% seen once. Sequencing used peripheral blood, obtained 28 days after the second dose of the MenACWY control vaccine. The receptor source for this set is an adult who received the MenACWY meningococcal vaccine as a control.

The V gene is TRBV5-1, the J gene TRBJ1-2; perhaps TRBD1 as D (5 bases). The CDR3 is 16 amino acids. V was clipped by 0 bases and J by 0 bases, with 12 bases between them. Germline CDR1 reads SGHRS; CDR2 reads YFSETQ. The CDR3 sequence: CASSLARQGSNYGYTF. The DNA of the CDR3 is TGCGCCAGCAGCTTGGCTCGGCAGGGATCTAACTATGGCTACACCTTC.

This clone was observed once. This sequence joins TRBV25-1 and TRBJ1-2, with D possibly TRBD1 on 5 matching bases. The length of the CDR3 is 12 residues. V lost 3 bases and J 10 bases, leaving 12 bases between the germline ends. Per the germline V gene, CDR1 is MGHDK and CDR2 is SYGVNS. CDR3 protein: CASSDDRFDYTF. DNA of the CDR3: TGTGCCAGCAGTGATGACAGATTTGACTACACCTTC.

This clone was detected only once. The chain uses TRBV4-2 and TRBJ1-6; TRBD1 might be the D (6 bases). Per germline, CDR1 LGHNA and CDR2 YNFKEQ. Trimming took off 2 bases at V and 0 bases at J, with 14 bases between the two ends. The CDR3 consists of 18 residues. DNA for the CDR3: TGTGCCAGCAGCCAATCCCCGACGACAGGCTCCTATAATTCACCCCTCCACTTT. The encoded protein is CASSQSPTTGSYNSPLHF.

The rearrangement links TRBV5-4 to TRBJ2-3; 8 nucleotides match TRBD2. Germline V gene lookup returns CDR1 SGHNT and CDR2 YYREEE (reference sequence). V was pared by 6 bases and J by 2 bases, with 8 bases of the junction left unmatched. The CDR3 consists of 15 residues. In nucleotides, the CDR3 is TGTGCCAGCAAATTGCGGGGGGCCTCCACAGATACGCAGTATTTT. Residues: CASKLRGASTDTQYF.

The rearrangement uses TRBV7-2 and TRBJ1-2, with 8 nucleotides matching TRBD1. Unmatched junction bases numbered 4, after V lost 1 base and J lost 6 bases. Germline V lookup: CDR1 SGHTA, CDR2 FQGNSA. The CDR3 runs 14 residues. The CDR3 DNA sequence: TGTGCCAGCAGCTTAGACAGGGGGAGGCATGGCTACACCTTC. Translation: CASSLDRGRHGYTF.

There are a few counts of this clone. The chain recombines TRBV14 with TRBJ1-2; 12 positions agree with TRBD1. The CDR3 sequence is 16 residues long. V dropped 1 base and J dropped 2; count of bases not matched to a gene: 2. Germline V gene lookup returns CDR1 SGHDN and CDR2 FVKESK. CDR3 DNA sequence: TGTGCCAGCAGCCAAGCCGGGACAGGGGGCAACTATGGCTACACCTTC. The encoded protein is CASSQAGTGGNYGYTF.

The CDR3 DNA reads TGTGCCAGCAGTTACTCGGCGGGACAAAACAATGAGCAGTTCTTC. This gives the protein CASSYSAGQNNEQFF. The rearrangement links TRBV6-5 to TRBJ2-1; D may be TRBD1 or TRBD2 (6 bases each). Trimming removed 0 bases at V and 5 bases at J, with 11 bases between. Germline lookup yields CDR1 MNHEY and CDR2 SVGAGI. The CDR3 runs to 15 residues.

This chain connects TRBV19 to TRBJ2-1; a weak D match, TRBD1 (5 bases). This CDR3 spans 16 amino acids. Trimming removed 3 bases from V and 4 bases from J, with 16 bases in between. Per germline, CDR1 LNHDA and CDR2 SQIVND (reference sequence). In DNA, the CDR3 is TGTGCCAGTAGTATTAAAACGGCAGGGATGTACAATGAGCAGTTCTTC. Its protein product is CASSIKTAGMYNEQFF.

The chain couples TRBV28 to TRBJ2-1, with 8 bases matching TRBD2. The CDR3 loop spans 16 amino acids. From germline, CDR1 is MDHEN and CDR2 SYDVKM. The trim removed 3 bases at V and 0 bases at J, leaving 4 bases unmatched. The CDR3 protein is CASSLAGGGSYNEQFF. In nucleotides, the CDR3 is TGTGCCAGCAGTTTGGCCGGGGGGGGCTCCTACAATGAGCAGTTCTTC.